A selection of T cell receptor beta chains follows, all from one sample in a study of blood T cell repertoires in COVID-19. Libraries were prepared by immunoSEQ multiplex PCR; TCRdb keeps only in-frame clonotypes and omits some of them. Of 400,000 or so clones listed, 80% to 90% were seen once; the top ten hold about 1.1%. Source material: PBMCs or T cells enriched from blood (not recorded which). The receptors come from a man aged 30 to 45 who had recovered from COVID-19. Both conserved end residues are part of each CDR3. Each record gives: V gene, D gene, J gene, clone size, CDR3 DNA, CDR3 protein. A D gene is named only where the DNA matches it firmly. Clone size, where shown, is once, few, many, or a class for clones that have expanded.

v_gene: TRBV12-3/TRBV12-4; d_gene: .; j_gene: TRBJ1-1; abundance: few; CDR3nt: TGTGCCAGCACCGTCCGGGTGACCACTGAAGCTTTCTTT; CDR3aa: CASTVRVTTEAFF
v_gene: TRBV6-5; d_gene: .; j_gene: TRBJ1-6; abundance: few; CDR3nt: TGTGCCAGCAGTCCGTGGACCCAAGGGGATTCACCCCTCCACTTT; CDR3aa: CASSPWTQGDSPLHF
v_gene: TRBV19; d_gene: TRBD1; j_gene: TRBJ2-7; abundance: .; CDR3nt: TGTGCCAGTAGTACGGCCAGGGGGTTCGAGCAGTACTTC; CDR3aa: CASSTARGFEQYF
v_gene: TRBV30; d_gene: .; j_gene: TRBJ1-1; abundance: .; CDR3nt: TGTGCCTGGAGTGAATACTCTGAAGCTTTCTTT; CDR3aa: CAWSEYSEAFF
v_gene: TRBV12-3/TRBV12-4; d_gene: .; j_gene: TRBJ2-7; abundance: .; CDR3nt: TGTGCCAGCAGACCAGGGCCCTCCTACGAGCAGTACTTC; CDR3aa: CASRPGPSYEQYF
v_gene: TRBV28; d_gene: TRBD1; j_gene: TRBJ1-5; abundance: .; CDR3nt: TGTGCCAGCAGAGACAGGGGACGTAGCAATCAGCCCCAGCATTTT; CDR3aa: CASRDRGRSNQPQHF
v_gene: TRBV5-6; d_gene: .; j_gene: TRBJ2-1; abundance: .; CDR3nt: TGTGCCAGCAGCTTGCTCGAGTCTACTTTTAGCTCCTACAATGAGCAGTTCTTC; CDR3aa: CASSLLESTFSSYNEQFF
v_gene: TRBV28; d_gene: .; j_gene: TRBJ2-7; abundance: .; CDR3nt: TGTGCCAGCAGCTGGACTCGGGTCCCCTACGAGCAGTACTTC; CDR3aa: CASSWTRVPYEQYF
v_gene: TRBV28; d_gene: TRBD1; j_gene: TRBJ1-6; abundance: once; CDR3nt: TGTGCCAGCAAAGTACAGGGGACGGGATCACCCCTCCACTTT; CDR3aa: CASKVQGTGSPLHF
v_gene: TRBV13; d_gene: TRBD1; j_gene: TRBJ1-2; abundance: .; CDR3nt: TGTGCCAGCAGCCCGACGGAAGGGGGCGCTGACGAAGGCTACACCTTC; CDR3aa: CASSPTEGGADEGYTF
v_gene: TRBV10-3; d_gene: TRBD1; j_gene: TRBJ1-2; abundance: .; CDR3nt: TGTGCCATCAGTGAGAATCAACAAGGGGGCATTGGTTACTATGGCTACACCTTC; CDR3aa: CAISENQQGGIGYYGYTF
v_gene: TRBV28; d_gene: TRBD2; j_gene: TRBJ2-1; abundance: .; CDR3nt: TGTGCCAGCAGTTTAGTCTTAGCGGGAGGGCGATATAGGAATGAGCAGTTCTTC; CDR3aa: CASSLVLAGGRYRNEQFF
v_gene: TRBV9; d_gene: .; j_gene: TRBJ2-2; abundance: .; CDR3nt: TGTGCCAGCAGTGGCCATCAGGGGTTGGGCGGGGAGCTGTTTTTT; CDR3aa: CASSGHQGLGGELFF
v_gene: TRBV6-5; d_gene: .; j_gene: TRBJ2-6; abundance: .; CDR3nt: TGTGCCAGCAGTTATCAGGGCTCTGGGGCCAACGTCCTGACTTTC; CDR3aa: CASSYQGSGANVLTF
v_gene: TRBV5-1; d_gene: TRBD2; j_gene: TRBJ2-3; abundance: .; CDR3nt: TGCGCCAGCAGCTTGGCCGGGACTAGATTTCCAGATACGCAGTATTTT; CDR3aa: CASSLAGTRFPDTQYF
v_gene: TRBV25-1; d_gene: .; j_gene: TRBJ1-4; abundance: .; CDR3nt: TGTGCCAGCAGTGAATTGATGGAGCTTGAAAAACTGTTTTTT; CDR3aa: CASSELMELEKLFF
v_gene: TRBV27; d_gene: TRBD2; j_gene: TRBJ2-7; abundance: .; CDR3nt: TGTGCCAGCAGTTTATCGACTAGCGGCTACGAGCAGTACTTC; CDR3aa: CASSLSTSGYEQYF
v_gene: TRBV3-1/TRBV3-2; d_gene: TRBD2; j_gene: TRBJ2-3; abundance: .; CDR3nt: TGTGCCAGCAGCCAGACTAGCGGGAGGGCCGGGGCAGCAGATACGCAGTATTTT; CDR3aa: CASSQTSGRAGAADTQYF
v_gene: TRBV7-9; d_gene: TRBD2; j_gene: TRBJ2-1; abundance: .; CDR3nt: TGTGCCAGCAGCTCACCGACAGCGGGAGACTACAATGAGCAGTTCTTC; CDR3aa: CASSSPTAGDYNEQFF
v_gene: TRBV28; d_gene: .; j_gene: TRBJ1-6; abundance: .; CDR3nt: TGTGCCAGCAGTTCACCTACGTTGCCCCTCCACTTT; CDR3aa: CASSSPTLPLHF
v_gene: TRBV5-1; d_gene: TRBD1; j_gene: TRBJ1-1; abundance: .; CDR3nt: TGCGCCAGCAGCACCGGAGGACAGGGAAACACTGAAGCTTTCTTT; CDR3aa: CASSTGGQGNTEAFF
v_gene: TRBV28; d_gene: .; j_gene: TRBJ1-3; abundance: .; CDR3nt: TGTGCCAGCAGCCGAAGCCAGGGTGGGAACACCATATATTTT; CDR3aa: CASSRSQGGNTIYF
v_gene: TRBV11-2; d_gene: .; j_gene: TRBJ1-2; abundance: .; CDR3nt: TGTGCCAGCAGCTTAGAGTACAGCAACTATGGCTACACCTTC; CDR3aa: CASSLEYSNYGYTF
v_gene: TRBV19; d_gene: TRBD1; j_gene: TRBJ1-4; abundance: .; CDR3nt: TGTGCCAGTAGTGGGACAGTTAATGAAAAACTGTTTTTT; CDR3aa: CASSGTVNEKLFF
v_gene: TRBV28; d_gene: .; j_gene: TRBJ1-2; abundance: .; CDR3nt: TGTGCCAGCAGCCCAGGGTGGGACTATGGCTACACCTTC; CDR3aa: CASSPGWDYGYTF
v_gene: TRBV5-1; d_gene: .; j_gene: TRBJ2-3; abundance: .; CDR3nt: TGCGCCAGCAGCTTGCCGGGGGTGGATACGCAGTATTTT; CDR3aa: CASSLPGVDTQYF
v_gene: TRBV11-2; d_gene: TRBD2; j_gene: TRBJ2-3; abundance: once; CDR3nt: TGTGCCAGCAGCTTAGGTCGACTAGCGGGAGTGGGTAGCACAGATACGCAGTATTTT; CDR3aa: CASSLGRLAGVGSTDTQYF
v_gene: TRBV2; d_gene: .; j_gene: TRBJ1-2; abundance: .; CDR3nt: TGTGCCAGTTCGGACAGCAACTATGGCTACACCTTC; CDR3aa: CASSDSNYGYTF
v_gene: TRBV4-2; d_gene: .; j_gene: TRBJ1-3; abundance: .; CDR3nt: TGTGCCAGCAGCCAAGATCAGGTGGGGAGAGGGTCTGGAAACACCATATATTTT; CDR3aa: CASSQDQVGRGSGNTIYF
v_gene: TRBV5-1; d_gene: .; j_gene: TRBJ2-7; abundance: few; CDR3nt: TGCGCCAGCAGCTTGGACAGGTACGAGCAGTACTTC; CDR3aa: CASSLDRYEQYF
v_gene: TRBV5-4; d_gene: TRBD2; j_gene: TRBJ2-5; abundance: .; CDR3nt: TGTGCCAGCAGCTTGGGCCTAGCGGGAACGGAGACCCAGTACTTC; CDR3aa: CASSLGLAGTETQYF
v_gene: TRBV11-3; d_gene: .; j_gene: TRBJ2-3; abundance: .; CDR3nt: TGTGCCAGCAGCCAATCAGGACAGTTCACAGATACGCAGTATTTT; CDR3aa: CASSQSGQFTDTQYF
v_gene: TRBV28; d_gene: TRBD2; j_gene: TRBJ2-1; abundance: .; CDR3nt: TGTGCCAGCAGTAAGACTAGCGGGAGGTACAATGAGCAGTTCTTC; CDR3aa: CASSKTSGRYNEQFF
v_gene: TRBV18; d_gene: TRBD1; j_gene: TRBJ1-5; abundance: .; CDR3nt: TGTGCCAGCTCACCACAGGGACAGGGTGGTCAGCCCCAGCATTTT; CDR3aa: CASSPQGQGGQPQHF
v_gene: TRBV24-1; d_gene: TRBD1; j_gene: TRBJ1-5; abundance: .; CDR3nt: TGTGCCACCAGTGAAACAGGGGGAAATCAGCCCCAGCATTTT; CDR3aa: CATSETGGNQPQHF
v_gene: TRBV21-1; d_gene: .; j_gene: TRBJ1-3; abundance: once; CDR3nt: TGTGCCAGCAGCGAGACGAGGGATGACATCTCTGGAAACACCATATATTTT; CDR3aa: CASSETRDDISGNTIYF
v_gene: TRBV7-9; d_gene: .; j_gene: TRBJ1-6; abundance: .; CDR3nt: TGTGCCAGCAGCTACTCTACCGGGGATTCACCCCTCCACTTT; CDR3aa: CASSYSTGDSPLHF
v_gene: TRBV7-9; d_gene: .; j_gene: TRBJ1-6; abundance: .; CDR3nt: TGTGCCAGCAGCTACAACAGGGATAATTCACCCCTCCACTTT; CDR3aa: CASSYNRDNSPLHF
v_gene: TRBV5-1; d_gene: TRBD1; j_gene: TRBJ2-1; abundance: .; CDR3nt: TGCGCCAGCAGCGCATGGGACAGGGATACCCTTAGTGAGCAGTTCTTC; CDR3aa: CASSAWDRDTLSEQFF
v_gene: TRBV27; d_gene: .; j_gene: TRBJ2-5; abundance: .; CDR3nt: TGTGCCAGCGGTCGGCGGGCACCAGAGACCCAGTACTTC; CDR3aa: CASGRRAPETQYF
v_gene: TRBV28; d_gene: TRBD1; j_gene: TRBJ1-1; abundance: .; CDR3nt: TGTGCCAGCAGTTCAACAGGGGGCCCCACTGAAGCTTTCTTT; CDR3aa: CASSSTGGPTEAFF
v_gene: TRBV5-1; d_gene: TRBD2; j_gene: TRBJ2-5; abundance: .; CDR3nt: TGCGCCAGCAGCGGCGGGACTAGCGGAGGCGCAGAGACCCAGTACTTC; CDR3aa: CASSGGTSGGAETQYF
v_gene: TRBV19; d_gene: TRBD2; j_gene: TRBJ2-1; abundance: .; CDR3nt: TGTGCCAGTAGCGTAGCGGGATTGCCGCTCGGTGAGCAGTTCTTC; CDR3aa: CASSVAGLPLGEQFF
v_gene: TRBV28; d_gene: TRBD2; j_gene: TRBJ2-1; abundance: .; CDR3nt: TGTGCCAGCAGCCTCAGTAGCGGGAGCTCCTACAATGAGCAGTTCTTC; CDR3aa: CASSLSSGSSYNEQFF
v_gene: TRBV19; d_gene: TRBD2; j_gene: TRBJ2-2; abundance: .; CDR3nt: TGTGCCAGTAGTATTCGAAGTAGCGGGAGTCCCGGGGAGCTGTTTTTT; CDR3aa: CASSIRSSGSPGELFF
v_gene: TRBV7-9; d_gene: TRBD1; j_gene: TRBJ1-1; abundance: .; CDR3nt: TGTGCCAGCCGCCGACAGGGGGGCAGGACTGAAGCTTTCTTT; CDR3aa: CASRRQGGRTEAFF
v_gene: TRBV28; d_gene: .; j_gene: TRBJ1-1; abundance: .; CDR3nt: TGTGCCAGCAGTTTTTCCCTAAGAGCCACTGAAGCTTTCTTT; CDR3aa: CASSFSLRATEAFF
v_gene: TRBV11-2; d_gene: .; j_gene: TRBJ2-7; abundance: .; CDR3nt: TGTGCCAGCAGCTTAGGCTATCCCACCTACGAGCAGTACTTC; CDR3aa: CASSLGYPTYEQYF
v_gene: TRBV5-1; d_gene: TRBD2; j_gene: TRBJ2-1; abundance: .; CDR3nt: TGCGCCAGCAGCCGACTAGCGGGTCGGTCGGACAATGAGCAGTTCTTC; CDR3aa: CASSRLAGRSDNEQFF
v_gene: TRBV5-6; d_gene: .; j_gene: TRBJ1-2; abundance: .; CDR3nt: TGTGCCAGCAGCTTGTTAGACCGGGGCTATGGCTACACCTTC; CDR3aa: CASSLLDRGYGYTF
v_gene: TRBV11-3; d_gene: .; j_gene: TRBJ2-2; abundance: .; CDR3nt: TGTGCCAGCAGCTTAAAGAGCCGCTGGAACACCGGGGAGCTGTTTTTT; CDR3aa: CASSLKSRWNTGELFF
v_gene: TRBV3-1/TRBV3-2; d_gene: TRBD1; j_gene: TRBJ2-5; abundance: .; CDR3nt: TGTGCCAGCAGCCCGGACAGGGTTCGGGAGACCCAGTACTTC; CDR3aa: CASSPDRVRETQYF